This TCR beta chain was obtained from a study of cytomegalovirus exposure and HLA in healthy donors listed by TCRdb under 2017. Looking at the study overall: An earlier analysis of approximately 640 of the donors reported 250 to 350 Gb of sequence data and some 100 million unique TCR beta sequences from about 180 million T cells. Class I and class II HLA loci were covered by the typing at four-digit resolution. To predict cytomegalovirus infection status, the study combined high-throughput TCR immunosequencing, statistical association of individual TCRs with disease status, and machine learning. The T cell repertoires of several hundred subjects were profiled by immunosequencing and related to cytomegalovirus serostatus. Among about 370 genotyped donors of the cohort, an average of roughly 230,000 unique TCR beta nucleotide sequences was sequenced per donor, of which approximately 19% were non-productive. In a later analysis, previously published TCR beta repertoires from 670 or so donors were re-analyzed and high-resolution HLA genotyping was added so that TCR occurrence patterns could be studied. An earlier analysis of fewer than 750 of the donors used high-throughput TCR beta sequencing to judge whether each TCR beta V gene segment behaved as functional or pseudogenic. About five DR-DQ haplotypes were treated as single units for association and clustering because of strong linkage in the cohort. A later genetic analysis took genome-wide SNP genotypes for about three fifths of the 666 donors and used that subset as a discovery cohort. Typing coverage varied by locus: roughly 629-640 donors for A, B, C, DRB1 and DQB1; about 520 for DQA1; around 610 for DPA1; roughly 450 for DPB1. Approximately 300 gigabases of sequencing data and around 80 million unique TCR sequences made up an early release that covered approximately 700 HLA-typed donors. A separate validation cohort of approximately 120 different subjects was used in addition to the roughly 670-subject first cohort. All discovery cohort repertoires had been generated on a single sequencing platform. The later analysis used no new phenotypic data to find candidate immune exposures, relying instead on TCR beta sequences and their occurrence across donors. The study was designed to test whether signatures of past pathogen exposure could be identified by cataloging public T cell receptors. Among the approximately 400 genotyped donors, 81% belonged to the genetic ancestry cluster associated with self-reported Caucasian donors. Donor age, sex, ethnicity and CMV serostatus were collected together with the repertoire data. General findings and caveats noted by the study authors: Because some donors lacked HLA typing at each locus, the association tests relied only on the typed subset. The classifier was reported to diagnose cytomegalovirus status with high specificity and sensitivity in both the original cohort and the validation cohort. Several of the top co-occurrence clusters appeared to be linked to parvovirus B19, influenza, CMV and Epstein-Barr virus, according to a later analysis. The authors suggested that the approach could potentially be extended to other disease states and immunological phenotypes. Because counts were too low, about 15 rarely observed V segments, including chromosome 9 orphons, were left out of the earlier analysis of over 550 of the donors. An association between a missense DCLRE1C variant and V-gene and J-gene trimming of TCR beta chains was found in a later genetic analysis and replicated in an independent cohort. In a later analysis, 15,000 to 20,000 TCR beta sequences were associated with specific HLA alleles at a false discovery rate of 0.05. A later genetic analysis reported fewer N-insertions in productive TCRs among donors in an Asian-associated ancestry cluster than the roughly 670-donor mean. Because the 87-base-pair reads could not distinguish some IMGT-functional V segments, including TRBV6-2 and TRBV6-3, those segments were excluded. In vitro tests confirmed that a few of the cytomegalovirus-associated TCR beta chains recognize cytomegalovirus antigens. According to a later analysis, TCR association rates differed among HLA loci, with DRB1 alleles showing the most associated TCRs and HLA-C alleles showing the fewest. A further reported finding was that TCR beta sequences accurately predicted the HLA-A and HLA-B alleles for most subjects in the first cohort. Most TCR sequences were observed very rarely across donors, whereas some public TCRs were present in many individuals. Only TCR beta chains were sequenced in this cohort, and the absence of alpha or paired-chain data limited detectable features. In a later analysis, most CMV-associated TCR beta chains were found to appear HLA-restricted, with HLA associations seemingly driven largely by CMV exposure. Compared with equally common non-associated chains, HLA-associated TCR beta chains in a later analysis were more clonally expanded and had lower generation probabilities. Strong co-occurrence of HLA alleles, especially DR and DQ, made assigning TCR associations to individual alleles difficult. Immune exposure information for the cohort was limited to CMV serostatus. Linkage disequilibrium might explain the correlated functional status among segregating V segments, but an unknown experimental factor could not be excluded. The presence/absence analyses assumed that sequencing depth was roughly uniform across donors, and that assumption may not be true. In an earlier analysis of more than 500 of the donors, most TCR beta V segments appeared in productive rearrangements about 90% or about 30% of the time, broadly matching IMGT annotations. The study listed 150 to 200 TCR beta chains as associated with cytomegalovirus. A cluster of highly shared sequence variants was judged likely to be a technical artifact of the sequencing pipeline.

The cohort consisted of some 730 healthy bone marrow donors. Cohort members were all nominally healthy when sampled, although unrecorded immune exposures were likely present. The donor was CMV seronegative and belonged to the group of 352 seronegative cohort members. Every donor gave a peripheral blood sample, and the peripheral blood mononuclear cells from that sample were used for TCR beta sequencing. The Qiagen DNeasy Blood Extraction Kit was used to extract genomic DNA from the blood cell samples. Receptors were amplified or captured by the immunoSEQ multiplex PCR assay. The multiplex PCR relied on a mix of 60 forward primers for TCR Vbeta segments and 13 reverse primers for TCR Jbeta segments. A multiplex PCR assay on genomic DNA amplified the CDR3 region of rearranged TCR beta genes. The Illumina HiSeq System was used to sequence the amplified TCR beta libraries as 87-base-pair reads. As for the authors' bioinformatics: A later analysis counted 65 million to 90 million unique TCR beta chains across the roughly 700 repertoires, and 10 million to 11 million of these chains were shared by at least two donors. To remove PCR and sequencing errors, raw reads were error-corrected and collapsed into unique sequences using a nearest-neighbor algorithm that merged closely related sequences. CDR3 sequences were aligned to IMGT reference sequences to assign V, D and J gene segments. Each retained sequence needed at least a six-nucleotide match to both a V gene segment and a J gene segment. Rearrangements were classified as productive when the CDR3 lacked stop codons and remained in frame with V and J, and all other rearrangements were classified as non-productive. CDR3 was defined according to IMGT convention as the region running from the second conserved V-encoded cysteine to the conserved J-encoded phenylalanine. The earlier analysis of about 640 of the donors excluded any sequence lacking an unambiguous match to a single V gene segment. In an earlier analysis of a few hundred of the donors, V segments were called functional above 56.7% productive rearrangements and were called segregating when the between-donor standard deviation exceeded 5%. A statistical classification framework was built for diagnosing cytomegalovirus status from the catalog of TCR beta chain sequences. A later analysis assigned V and J genes by comparing TCR nucleotide sequences with IMGT/GENE-DB human TR gene sequences. In a later analysis, CDR3 sequences and most-parsimonious VDJ recombination scenarios were assigned using the TCRdist pipeline. In a later analysis, each TCR beta chain was defined by its CDR3 amino acid sequence together with its V-gene family, and reads without a unique V-gene family were excluded. As a way to deal with suspected cross-contamination and a sequencing artifact, a later analysis dropped hundreds of nucleotide sequences that were highly shared and had low generation probability. For each public chain, a later analysis derived a clonal expansion index from normalized ranks of inferred template counts within each repertoire. Generation probabilities in a later analysis came from a VDJ recombination model fitted to out-of-frame rearrangements, and those results were checked against IGoR. In a later analysis, TCR-TCR, TCR-HLA and TCR-CMV co-occurrence was scored with hypergeometric tests, and a repertoire-size bias correction was applied to TCR pairs. In a later analysis, false discovery rates were estimated by permuting HLA or CMV assignments 20 times. In a later analysis, co-occurring TCRs were grouped using DBSCAN, and TCRdist sequence similarity was added for clustering within HLA-allele-positive subsets. For co-occurrence clustering, repertoires with fewer than 30,000 or more than 120,000 public chains were excluded, along with a handful of repertoires with anomalous nucleotide sharing. Here the immuneACCESS table is served through TCRdb, limited to in-frame sequences with V and J called. Missing clones are a known gap in these copies; in checked studies unresolved V genes cover under half, and the rest lacks a known reason. That table is the source of V, J and clone size, and D and trimming were worked out from the DNA. For this sample the table gives a few hundred thousand clones, of which roughly four fifths were detected only once. 1.2% to 1.5% of the sample is in the top ten clones.

From the cysteine up to the phenylalanine, the CDR3 has a length of 15 residues. Only CDR3 DNA remains: 45 bases, in frame from the first base. Reading the germline V gene gives CDR1 SGHVS and CDR2 FQNEAQ. Relative to germline, V is missing 5 bases and J is missing 2 bases, with 6 bases of the junction outside any gene match. Concerning this clone: The target of this receptor is not known. No much larger clone is present one base from it, and per-base qualities are unavailable. The same CDR3 also results from other DNA sequences found in this sample.

The sequence was collected from a girl between 5 and 17 years old in good health and CMV-seronegative. Recombination linked TRBV7-8 to TRBJ2-7, with TRBD1 matching 10 junction bases. The sequencing input was PBMCs. The nucleotide sequence reads as follows: TGTGCCAGCAGCCATACCGGACAGGGGGCCTACGAGCAGTACTTC. It is translated as CASSHTGQGAYEQYF.